These 18 T cell receptor beta chains were sequenced from one sample in a study of blood T cell repertoires in COVID-19. The protocol was immunoSEQ multiplex PCR, while the TCRdb copy is restricted to in-frame clones and leaves out a portion. The repertoire holds roughly 52,000 clones, with around 90% as singletons. Sequences were obtained from peripheral blood. The source is a woman of 80 years or more with acute or convalescent COVID-19.

The V call is TRBV2, the J call TRBJ1-5, with no clear D. This CDR3 comprises 14 residues. Germline V gene data show CDR1 as SNHLY and CDR2 as FYNNEI. The V end was cut by 4 bases, the J end by 0 bases, with 7 bases between. CDR3 protein: CASSATVSNQPQHF. In nucleotides, the CDR3 is TGTGCCAGCAGTGCCACAGTTAGCAATCAGCCCCAGCATTTT.

This chain connects TRBV5-4 to TRBJ1-1; 12 nucleotides align to TRBD1. The germline gives CDR1 SGHNT, CDR2 YYREEE (reference sequence). V lost 0 bases to trimming and J lost 5 bases; unmatched junction nucleotides: 5. The CDR3 covers 16 residues. For the CDR3, the DNA is TGTGCCAGCAGCTTGGCGGAGGGACAGGGGGCGACTGAAGCTTTCTTT. The encoded protein is CASSLAEGQGATEAFF.

This chain connects TRBV19 to TRBJ2-4, with D maybe TRBD2 (5 bases). Per the germline V gene, CDR1 is LNHDA and CDR2 is SQIVND (reference sequence). The CDR3 spans 14 residues. V was pared by 5 bases and J by 6 bases, with 14 bases between. The CDR3 sequence is CASSEEPGINIQYF. Here the CDR3 DNA reads TGTGCCAGTAGTGAGGAGCCGGGAATAAACATTCAGTACTTC.

This chain joins TRBV21-1 and TRBJ2-3; the D call of TRBD2 is as the table states it, not checked on the DNA. TRBV21-1 is tagged as a pseudogene. This CDR3 is built from 15 residues. The CDR3 DNA follows: TGTGCCAGCAGCAACACTAGCGGCAGCACAGATACGCAGTATTTT. This encodes CASSNTSGSTDTQYF.

The chain joins TRBV6-6 to TRBJ2-7; D not resolved. CDR3 size: 14 residues. Trimming removed 0 bases at V and 7 bases at J, with 13 bases between. The germline V gene encodes CDR1 MNHNY and CDR2 SVGAGI (reference sequence). CDR3 sequence reads: CASSYSMAAGEQYV. The CDR3 DNA reads as TGTGCCAGCAGTTACTCGATGGCGGCTGGGGAGCAGTACGTC.

About this clone: Other DNA sequences in the same sample also yield this CDR3. This chain uses TRBV5-1 with TRBJ1-2; D gene unclear. Trimming pared 0 bases from V and 0 bases from J, leaving 6 bases between. Germline CDR1 reads SGHRS; CDR2 reads YFSETQ. The CDR3 is 14 residues long. The CDR3 DNA reads as TGCGCCAGCAGCTTGGTGGCTTCTAACTATGGCTACACCTTC. Encoded protein: CASSLVASNYGYTF. Full variable domain (outside the CDR3, taken from reference TRBV5-1 and TRBJ1-2): KAGVTQTPRYLIKTRGQQVTLSCSPISGHRSVSWYQQTPGQGLQFLFEYFSETQRNKGNFPGRFSGRQFSNSRSEMNVSTLELGDSALYLCASSLVASNYGYTFGSGTRLTVV.

This chain uses TRBV21-1 with TRBJ1-5; the table names TRBD1, a call not compared with the DNA. TRBV21-1 is labeled a pseudogene. The CDR3 loop spans 16 amino acids. CDR3: CASSKVGTGVGQPQHF. The CDR3 DNA sequence: TGTGCCAGCAGCAAAGTCGGGACAGGGGTCGGTCAGCCCCAGCATTTT.

This clone has more than one count but fewer than ten. The rearrangement joins TRBV2 to TRBJ2-3; D is ambiguous. CDR1 SNHLY and CDR2 FYNNEI come from the germline V gene. Trimming stripped 5 bases from V and 2 bases from J, with 8 bases between. The CDR3 spans 13 residues. CDR3 sequence: CASSNLDTDTQYF. The CDR3 nucleotides are TGTGCCAGCAGTAACCTAGACACAGATACGCAGTATTTT.

J is TRBJ2-6 and V is TRBV4-1; tentatively, D is TRBD1 (7 bases). The CDR3 length is 18 residues. V lost 5 bases to trimming and J lost 4 bases, with 21 bases between them. CDR1 MGHRA and CDR2 YSYEKL come from the germline V gene. CDR3 DNA sequence: TGCGCCAGCAGCAGACGGGACAGTGGGCGGGGAGGGGCCAACGTCCTGACTTTC. It is translated as CASSRRDSGRGGANVLTF.

V is TRBV20-1 and J is TRBJ1-6; D remains unclear. The ends were cut back, 3 bases at V and 4 bases at J, with 10 bases in the middle. This CDR3 has 14 amino acids. The germline CDR1 and CDR2 sequences are DFQATT and SNEGSKA (reference sequence). The CDR3 spells CSASVQAYNSPLHF. DNA of the CDR3: TGCAGTGCTAGTGTCCAGGCATATAATTCACCCCTCCACTTT.

The genes are TRBV10-2 and TRBJ1-1; TRBD1 agrees at 8 bases. Losses at the gene ends were 6 bases for V and 5 bases for J; bases not matched to a gene: 5. The length of the CDR3 is 13 residues. The germline V gene encodes CDR1 WSHSY and CDR2 SAAADI. CDR3 bases: TGCGCCAGCAGCGACAGGGGAGGGACTGAAGCTTTCTTT. Encoded protein: CASSDRGGTEAFF.

The rearrangement links TRBV7-9 to TRBJ1-2; D is possibly TRBD1 (6 bases). The CDR3 loop spans 13 amino acids. Looked up from germline, CDR1 is SEHNR and CDR2 is FQNEAQ (reference sequence). Trimming removed 6 bases from V and 7 bases from J, with 15 bases in between. The CDR3 loop reads CASRAGALFGYTF. The CDR3 DNA reads TGTGCCAGCAGGGCAGGGGCCCTCTTTGGCTACACCTTC.

This chain uses TRBV4-1 with TRBJ2-1, with 11 bases matching TRBD2. V trimming: 0 bases; J trimming: 3 bases; junction bases outside the gene matches: 1. Germline V gene data show CDR1 as MGHRA and CDR2 as YSYEKL. The CDR3 is 16 residues long. The CDR3 bases are TGCGCCAGCAGCCAAGATAGCGGGGGGGACTACAATGAGCAGTTCTTC. Protein product: CASSQDSGGDYNEQFF.

The chain combines TRBV29-1 with TRBJ1-1; no reliable D call. CDR1 SQVTM and CDR2 ANQGSEA come from the germline V gene. This CDR3 has 11 residues. Trimming left V 2 bases short and J 3 bases short, with 4 bases between. The CDR3: CSVESDTEAFF. CDR3 nucleotides: TGCAGCGTTGAATCGGACACTGAAGCTTTCTTT.

This chain uses TRBV6-5 with TRBJ2-5; tentative D call: TRBD2 (5 bases). The CDR3 is 13 residues long. Germline values: CDR1 MNHEY, CDR2 SVGAGI. The germline V and J ends were trimmed by 10 bases and 5 bases, with 17 bases remaining between them. CDR3 protein: CATTRVPGETQYF. In DNA, the CDR3 is TGTGCCACCACCCGCGTCCCGGGGGAGACCCAGTACTTC.

The table lists this clone with a count of one. The rearrangement uses TRBV24-1 and TRBJ1-2, with D perhaps matching TRBD1 (6 bases). Germline V gene sequence: CDR1 KGHDR, CDR2 SFDVKD. Between the trimmed V and J ends, which lost 9 bases and 0 bases, there was a span of 10 bases. This CDR3 region has 13 residues. The CDR3: CATEDSTNYGYTF. The CDR3 DNA reads as TGTGCCACCGAGGACAGTACTAACTATGGCTACACCTTC.

This chain uses TRBV2 with TRBJ2-5, with 7 bases lining up with TRBD2. J lost 5 bases, V lost 6 bases, and 12 bases had no gene match. Germline V gene sequence: CDR1 SNHLY, CDR2 FYNNEI. This CDR3 comprises 15 residues. The DNA for the CDR3 is TGTGCCAGCAGAAGAATAGCGGGCGGCGGGGAGACCCAGTACTTC. Amino acid sequence: CASRRIAGGGETQYF.

J is TRBJ2-1 and V is TRBV19, with 7 bases matching TRBD2. Germline trimming cut 5 bases from V and 9 bases from J; bases unmatched to any gene: 10. CDR3 size: 14 residues. The V gene's germline CDR1 is LNHDA and CDR2 SQIVND (reference sequence). The CDR3 loop reads CASSWGGDDSEQFF. The CDR3 DNA sequence: TGTGCCAGTAGTTGGGGGGGGGATGATTCTGAGCAGTTCTTC.